The 19 T cell receptor beta chains reported below all come from one sample, sequenced in a study of cytomegalovirus exposure and HLA in healthy donors (dated by TCRdb to 2017 to 2019). Library preparation used the immunoSEQ multiplex PCR assay. TCRdb stores this immuneACCESS table with in-frame sequences only. Part of the clones is absent; in the studies checked, under half of the shortfall reflects unresolved V genes, and no reason is known for the rest. Here the sample has fewer than 200,000 clones; about nine tenths occur a single time. The top ten clonotypes cover around 10% of the sample. The sequenced material came from PBMCs. These receptor sequences come from a woman between 18 and 29 years old in good health and CMV-seropositive.

This chain connects TRBV2 to TRBJ2-3, with D hard to call. Germline V gene sequence: CDR1 SNHLY, CDR2 FYNNEI. CDR3 length equals 14 residues. Trimming removed 3 bases at V and 6 bases at J, with 13 bases between. As DNA, the CDR3 is TGTGCCAGCAGTGATCTTGGTACCGGGGATACGCAGTATTTT. Its translation is CASSDLGTGDTQYF.

The chain uses TRBV21-1 and TRBJ1-2; the listed D gene, TRBD1, was not tested against the DNA. TRBV21-1 is a pseudogene. CDR3 length: 16 amino acids. DNA for the CDR3: TGTGCCAGCAGCAAAGAGGGCGGCAGGGCACGGAATGGCTACACCTTC. The encoded protein is CASSKEGGRARNGYTF.

The chain couples TRBV11-1 to TRBJ2-3, with 7 bases lining up with TRBD2. The V segment lost 5 bases and the J segment 2 bases; nucleotides outside the gene matches: 10. Per the germline V gene, CDR1 is SGHAT and CDR2 is FQDESV (reference sequence). The CDR3 consists of 16 residues. The CDR3 sequence is CASSPLLATVTDTQYF. CDR3 bases: TGTGCCAGCAGCCCGCTACTAGCGACTGTCACAGATACGCAGTATTTT.

V gene TRBV27 combines with J gene TRBJ2-1, with D uncertain. Per the germline V gene, CDR1 is MNHEY and CDR2 is SMNVEV (reference sequence). CDR3 size: 14 residues. With 6 bases removed from V and 4 bases from J, the gap between germline ends came to 13 bases. DNA of the CDR3: TGTGCCAGCAGCTATGATCCGGGTTACAATGAGCAGTTCTTC. Translated, it gives CASSYDPGYNEQFF.

The chain carries TRBV28 and TRBJ1-4; D gene uncertain. The V gene lost 5 bases and the J gene lost 8 bases, with 21 bases spanning the gap. CDR1 MDHEN and CDR2 SYDVKM come from the germline V gene. This CDR3 is 16 amino acids long. The CDR3 nucleotides are TGTGCCAGCAGTCCTCCTGGGAGGGAGGTAGGAGAAAAACTGTTTTTT. Translating gives CASSPPGREVGEKLFF.

The genes are TRBV6-6 and TRBJ2-5, with a possible D match to TRBD2 (6 bases). CDR3 length: 16 amino acids. Per germline, CDR1 MNHNY and CDR2 SVGAGI (reference sequence). V was pared by 2 bases and J by 3 bases, with 16 bases between. The CDR3 region is CASSYERRDFKETQYF. In DNA, the CDR3 is TGTGCCAGCAGTTACGAGCGGAGGGACTTTAAAGAGACCCAGTACTTC.

This chain links TRBV5-1 with TRBJ2-2; weak D call: TRBD1 (6 bases). Germline V gene sequence: CDR1 SGHRS, CDR2 YFSETQ. The CDR3 consists of 15 residues. Between the trimmed V and J ends, which lost 7 bases and 0 bases, there was a span of 13 bases. The CDR3 sequence: CASHPGQSNTGELFF. CDR3 nucleotide sequence: TGCGCCAGCCACCCGGGACAATCGAACACCGGGGAGCTGTTTTTT.

The chain has TRBV10-3 and TRBJ2-5; 12 nucleotides align to TRBD2. Germline V gives CDR1 ENHRY, CDR2 SYGVKD. The CDR3 spans 15 residues. J was trimmed by 3 bases and V by 8 bases; bases with no gene match: 7. The CDR3 region is CAIPRTSGVKETQYF. CDR3 in DNA: TGTGCCATCCCGAGGACTAGCGGGGTCAAAGAGACCCAGTACTTC.

This clone has a handful of counts. The chain has TRBV6-5 and TRBJ2-2, with D unresolved. The V gene's germline CDR1 is MNHEY and CDR2 SVGAGI. V lost 0 bases and J lost 4, with 9 bases in between. CDR3 length equals 15 residues. DNA of the CDR3: TGTGCCAGCAGTTACTCGAACTACATCACCGGGGAGCTGTTTTTT. Its translation: CASSYSNYITGELFF.

In this sample, this clone turned up a few times. This rearrangement joins TRBV5-1 to TRBJ1-2, with D uncertain. CDR1 SGHRS and CDR2 YFSETQ come from the germline V gene. V was trimmed by 2 bases and J by 4 bases, leaving 9 bases between them. The length of the CDR3 is 13 residues. This chain's CDR3 is CASSFDTSYGYTF. Here the CDR3 DNA reads TGCGCCAGCAGCTTTGACACCTCCTATGGCTACACCTTC.

The V call is TRBV12-5, the J call TRBJ2-1; a possible D gene is TRBD1 (5 bases). Between the trimmed V and J ends, which lost 1 base and 5 bases, there was a span of 9 bases. Germline CDR1 reads LGHNT; CDR2 reads FRNRAP. The CDR3 spans 14 residues. The CDR3 nucleotides read TGTGCTAGTGGTTTGGGGCAGGGTAACAATGAGCAGTTCTTC. Translation: CASGLGQGNNEQFF.

The rearrangement uses TRBV5-5 and TRBJ1-1; the match to TRBD1 covers 11 bases. Germline V gene lookup returns CDR1 SGHKS and CDR2 YYEKEE (reference sequence). The V segment lost 6 bases and the J segment 4 bases; nucleotides outside the gene matches: 2. This CDR3 region has 13 residues. The CDR3 here is CASNGQGATEAFF. CDR3 in DNA: TGTGCCAGCAACGGACAGGGGGCCACTGAAGCTTTCTTT.

This chain uses TRBV18 with TRBJ1-1, with a tentative D call TRBD1 (6 bases). The CDR3 is 14 residues long. V lost 5 bases and J lost 0, with 10 bases in between. CDR1 and CDR2 from the germline V gene are KGHSH and LQKENI. The CDR3, as DNA: TGTGCCAGCTCAGAAGGGACACTGAACACTGAAGCTTTCTTT. Amino acids: CASSEGTLNTEAFF. The variable domain in full, completed from reference TRBV18 and TRBJ1-1, reads NAGVMQNPRHLVRRRGQEARLRCSPMKGHSHVYWYRQLPEEGLKFMVYLQKENIIDESGMPKERFSAEFPKEGPSILRIQQVVRGDSAAYFCASSEGTLNTEAFFGQGTRLTVV.

The rearrangement links TRBV29-1 to TRBJ1-4, with 9 bases matching TRBD1. V dropped 4 bases and J dropped 2; count of bases not matched to a gene: 5. Germline CDR1 is SQVTM and CDR2 is ANQGSEA. The CDR3 has 15 amino acids. The CDR3 is CSVGGQGSTNEKLFF. Here the CDR3 DNA reads TGCAGCGTTGGTGGACAGGGGTCGACTAATGAAAAACTGTTTTTT. Together with reference TRBV29-1 and TRBJ1-4, the CDR3 gives the full variable domain: SAVISQKPSRDICQRGTSLTIQCQVDSQVTMMFWYRQQPGQSLTLIATANQGSEATYESGFVIDKFPISRPNLTFSTLTVSNMSPEDSSIYLCSVGGQGSTNEKLFFGSGTQLSVL.

This clone was seen just once. The chain combines TRBV18 with TRBJ2-1; 12 bases match TRBD2. CDR1 and CDR2 (germline): KGHSH, LQKENI. The ends lost 2 bases at V and 7 bases at J; junction bases unmatched: 6. The CDR3 runs 16 residues. CDR3: CASSPTSTSGRNEQFF. The CDR3 DNA reads TGTGCCAGCTCACCAACGTCGACTAGCGGGAGAAATGAGCAGTTCTTC.

The CDR3 region has the DNA TGTGCCAGCAGCTTTAGGACTATATCGGTCAATGAGCAGTTCTTC. As protein: CASSFRTISVNEQFF. The chain links TRBV9 to TRBJ2-1; weak D call: TRBD2 (6 bases). The CDR3 is 15 residues long. Looked up from germline, CDR1 is SGDLS and CDR2 is YYNGEE. Trimming pared 4 bases from V and 6 bases from J, leaving 17 bases between.

This chain uses TRBV7-6 with TRBJ2-7; the D gene is possibly TRBD1 (6 bases). The germline CDR1 and CDR2 sequences are SGHVS and FNYEAQ. The CDR3 loop spans 15 amino acids. Trimming removed 5 bases at V and 5 bases at J, with 19 bases between. This CDR3 reads CASSPVVGGFDEQYF. CDR3 nucleotides: TGTGCCAGCAGCCCAGTGGTTGGGGGCTTCGACGAGCAGTACTTC.

The V and J genes are TRBV5-1 and TRBJ2-1; 8 bases are shared with TRBD1. The CDR3 has 13 residues. Germline values: CDR1 SGHRS, CDR2 YFSETQ. Losses at the gene ends were 4 bases for V and 6 bases for J; bases not matched to a gene: 3. CDR3 amino acids: CASSLGTGNEQFF. The CDR3 DNA reads TGCGCCAGCAGCCTCGGGACAGGCAATGAGCAGTTCTTC.

The V gene is TRBV30, the J gene TRBJ1-4; 8 nucleotides match TRBD1. CDR3 length equals 15 residues. V lost 2 bases to trimming and J lost 8 bases; unmatched junction nucleotides: 10. Germline CDR1 and CDR2: GTSNPN and SVGIG (reference sequence). The CDR3 DNA sequence: TGTGCCTGGAGTCCCTACAGGGGGGCCTGGGAAAAACTGTTTTTT. Translated, it gives CAWSPYRGAWEKLFF.